The 2 T cell receptor beta chains reported below all come from one sample, sequenced in a study of control samples from healthy donors and cancer patients. Produced via immunoSEQ multiplex PCR; TCRdb's table is partial and in-frame only. Of 21,000 or so clones listed, 75% to 90% were seen once; the top ten hold over 35%. Sequencing used PBMCs. The origin of the receptors is a man between 60 and 70 years old with head and neck cancer.

The CDR3: CSAIGLVGANVLTF. The CDR3 DNA reads as TGCAGCGCCATAGGTCTCGTGGGGGCCAACGTCCTGACTTTC. This sequence joins TRBV29-1 and TRBJ2-6; D gene unclear. The CDR3 length is 14 residues. The germline gives CDR1 SQVTM, CDR2 ANQGSEA. With 7 bases removed from V and 4 bases from J, the gap between germline ends came to 14 bases.

This chain links TRBV5-6 with TRBJ1-5; D might be TRBD1 (5 bases). The CDR3 length is 15 residues. The V gene's germline CDR1 is SGHDT and CDR2 YYEEEE. V was clipped by 3 bases and J by 2 bases, with 12 bases between them. The CDR3 nucleotides read TGTGCCAGCAGCTGGCAGGGTGTGGGCAATCAGCCCCAGCATTTT. Encoded protein: CASSWQGVGNQPQHF.